This TCR beta chain was identified during a study of monozygotic twins with inflammatory bowel disease. Regarding the study as a whole: In these data, no single strong IBD-associated signal or clonotype received support.

Regarding this clonotype: Its target is not known.

The CDR3 sequence is 16 residues long. CDR1 LNHDA and CDR2 SQIVND come from the germline V gene (reference sequence). TCRdb reanalyzed the 5' RACE reads, giving one entry per CDR3 protein sequence and no DNA. Its table records about 450,000 distinct CDR3 sequences. The total RNA came straight from whole blood, and T cells were not sorted beforehand. The clonotype originates from a human donor with ulcerative colitis or Crohn's disease, or a healthy co-twin of an affected twin (not recorded which). Sequencing input: blood. The chain employs TRBV19 and TRBJ2-7; with no DNA, the TCRdb D assignment of TRBD1 cannot be verified. The CDR3 protein is CASSSPGGQSPYEQYF. Complete variable domain (other parts from reference TRBV19 and TRBJ2-7): DGGITQSPKYLFRKEGQNVTLSCEQNLNHDAMYWYRQDPGQGLRLIYYSQIVNDFQKGDIAEGYSVSREKKESFPLTVTSAQKNPTAFYLCASSSPGGQSPYEQYFGPGTRLTVT.